The clone carrying this T cell receptor (beta chain) was picked up many times. Its antigen is not known. Authors' analysis steps: The study took CDR3 differences across clinicopathological groups and made a distant-metastasis classifier for papillary thyroid cancer from them. TCRdb reprocessed the PCR reads using MiXCR. These V and J calls originate from TCRdb's pipeline instead of the authors' own analysis. Altogether around 19,000 clones are present, more than 15% being singletons, with the ten largest covering about 10%. Nobody among the patients had been given any treatment before thyroid surgery. Per germline, CDR1 SGHTA and CDR2 FQGNSA. Trimming stripped 1 base from V and 1 base from J, with 14 bases between. The CDR3 runs to 16 residues. These data come from a study of metastatic and nonmetastatic thyroid tumors. Study information: The study looked at repertoires side by side in blood and in tumor or nodule tissue from malignant and benign thyroid patients.

General study findings and limits: TCR beta diversity was reportedly significantly higher in malignant thyroid tumors than benign nodules, in blood and tumor.

Sequences were obtained from tumor tissue. The V call is TRBV7-2, the J call TRBJ2-7; D perhaps matches TRBD1 (6 bases). This TCR was sampled from a female donor with papillary thyroid cancer or a benign thyroid nodule (not recorded which). Some clones in this sample may be carry-over from other donors' samples. The CDR3 is CASSLGLGQGSYEQYF. The CDR3 region has the DNA TGTGCCAGCAGCTTAGGGTTGGGGCAGGGGTCCTACGAGCAGTACTTC. Combining the CDR3 with reference TRBV7-2 and TRBJ2-7 gives the whole variable domain GAGVSQSPSNKVTEKGKDVELRCDPISGHTALYWYRQSLGQGLEFLIYFQGNSAPDKSGLPSDRFSAERTGGSVSTLTIQRTQQEDSAVYLCASSLGLGQGSYEQYFGPGTRLTVT.